The 3 T cell receptor beta chains below were found in one sample sequenced in a study of technical replicates of blood from several donors. Libraries were prepared by immunoSEQ multiplex PCR; TCRdb keeps only in-frame clonotypes and omits some of them. Of some 100,000 clones in the sample, roughly 95% were seen once. Specimen: T cells isolated from PBMCs. These receptors came from a human donor in good health.

The sample holds one count of this clone. V is TRBV19 and J is TRBJ1-5; D possibly corresponds to TRBD1 (5 bases). Looked up from germline, CDR1 is LNHDA and CDR2 is SQIVND (reference sequence). Trimming took 0 bases from V and 11 from J, leaving 14 bases between them. The CDR3 runs 14 residues. As DNA, the CDR3 is TGTGCCAGTAGTATAGAGTGGGGCGACAGAACCCAGCATTTT. Protein product: CASSIEWGDRTQHF.

The chain is built from TRBV7-6 and TRBJ1-1, with 7 bases matching TRBD1. Unmatched junction bases numbered 6, after V lost 5 bases and J lost 0 bases. CDR1 is SGHVS and CDR2 is FNYEAQ in the germline V gene. This CDR3 comprises 15 residues. Written as DNA, the CDR3 is TGTGCCAGCAGCGCCAGACAGGGACTGAACACTGAAGCTTTCTTT. It is translated as CASSARQGLNTEAFF.

This clone showed up just once. The chain uses TRBV10-3 and TRBJ2-1, with 14 bases that match TRBD2. The CDR3 consists of 15 residues. Per germline, CDR1 ENHRY and CDR2 SYGVKD. Unmatched junction bases numbered 10, after V lost 10 bases and J lost 8 bases. CDR3 region: CATGTSGGPVYEQFF. In nucleotides, the CDR3 is TGTGCCACCGGGACTAGCGGGGGACCCGTTTATGAGCAGTTCTTC.